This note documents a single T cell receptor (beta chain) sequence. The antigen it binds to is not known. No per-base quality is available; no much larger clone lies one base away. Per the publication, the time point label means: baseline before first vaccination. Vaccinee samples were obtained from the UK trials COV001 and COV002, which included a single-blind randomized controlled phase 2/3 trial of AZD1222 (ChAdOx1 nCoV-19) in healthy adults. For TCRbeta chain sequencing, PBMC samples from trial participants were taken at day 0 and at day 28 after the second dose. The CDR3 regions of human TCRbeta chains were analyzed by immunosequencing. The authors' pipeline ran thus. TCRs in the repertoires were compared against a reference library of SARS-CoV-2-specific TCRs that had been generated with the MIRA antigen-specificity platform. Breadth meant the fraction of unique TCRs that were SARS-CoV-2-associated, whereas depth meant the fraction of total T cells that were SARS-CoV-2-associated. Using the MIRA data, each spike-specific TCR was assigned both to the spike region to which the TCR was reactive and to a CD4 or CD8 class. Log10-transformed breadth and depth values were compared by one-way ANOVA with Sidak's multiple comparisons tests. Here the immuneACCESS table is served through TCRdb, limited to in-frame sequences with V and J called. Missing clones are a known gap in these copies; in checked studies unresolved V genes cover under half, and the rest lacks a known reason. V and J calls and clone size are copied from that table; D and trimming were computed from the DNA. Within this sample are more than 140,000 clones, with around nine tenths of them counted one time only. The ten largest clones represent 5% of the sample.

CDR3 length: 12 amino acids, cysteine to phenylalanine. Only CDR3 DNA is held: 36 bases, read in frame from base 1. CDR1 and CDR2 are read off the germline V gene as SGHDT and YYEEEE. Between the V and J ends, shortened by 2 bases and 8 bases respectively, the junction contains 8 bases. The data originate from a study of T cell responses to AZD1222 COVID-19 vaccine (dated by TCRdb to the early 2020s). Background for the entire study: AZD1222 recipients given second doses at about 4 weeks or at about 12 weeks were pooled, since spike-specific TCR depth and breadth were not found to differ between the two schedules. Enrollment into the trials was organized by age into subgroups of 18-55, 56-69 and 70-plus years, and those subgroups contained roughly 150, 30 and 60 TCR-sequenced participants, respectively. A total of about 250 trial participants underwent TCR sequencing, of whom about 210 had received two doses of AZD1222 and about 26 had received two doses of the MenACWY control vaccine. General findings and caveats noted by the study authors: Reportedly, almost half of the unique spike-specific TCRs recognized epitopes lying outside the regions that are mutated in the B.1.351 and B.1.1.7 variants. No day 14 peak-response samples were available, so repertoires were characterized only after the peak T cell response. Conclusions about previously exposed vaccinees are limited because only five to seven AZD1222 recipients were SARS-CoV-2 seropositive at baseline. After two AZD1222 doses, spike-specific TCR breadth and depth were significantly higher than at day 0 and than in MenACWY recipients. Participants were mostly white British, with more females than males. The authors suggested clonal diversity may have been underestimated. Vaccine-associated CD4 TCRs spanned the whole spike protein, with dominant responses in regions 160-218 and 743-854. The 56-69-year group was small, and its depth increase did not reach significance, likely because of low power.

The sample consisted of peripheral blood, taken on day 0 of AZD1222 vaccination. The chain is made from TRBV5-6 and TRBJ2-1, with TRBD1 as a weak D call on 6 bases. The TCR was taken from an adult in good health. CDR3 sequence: CASSLGGDEQFF. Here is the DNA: TGTGCCAGCAGCTTAGGGGGAGATGAGCAGTTCTTC.